The clone carrying this TCR beta chain was counted a single time. The run depth of the assay was deep. In the original processing: Junction-only sequences without quality scores were provided by ImmunoSEQ, so filtering was different. This table comes from immunoSEQ multiplex PCR, and its TCRdb copy is limited to in-frame clones, with some not included. Clonal size and the V and J genes are those of that table, whereas D and trimming came from the DNA. The table lists some 2,500,000 clones, 93% of them singletons. Trimming removed 0 bases from V and 7 bases from J, with 8 bases in between. Germline assignment: CDR1 SGHNT and CDR2 YYREEE (reference sequence). This CDR3 contains 13 residues. The entry originates in a study of shared clonotypes between healthy human individuals.

This TCR came from a man aged 18 to 29 in good health. Some clones in this sample may be carry-over from other donors' samples. The chain couples TRBV5-4 to TRBJ2-4, with D uncertain. Sequenced sample: naive CD4+ T cells from PBMCs. Described subset: CD45RA+ positively selected. The CDR3 protein is CASSLVPMNIQYF. DNA for the CDR3: TGTGCCAGCAGCTTGGTTCCAATGAACATTCAGTACTTC.